The 10 T cell receptor beta chains below were found in one sample sequenced in a study of T cells after posttransplantation cyclophosphamide (dated by TCRdb to the mid-2010s). The library was obtained by the immunoSEQ multiplex PCR assay. TCRdb obtained this table from immuneACCESS and retained in-frame rearrangements with V and J assigned. These tables miss some clones; where compared with another copy, unresolved V genes account for less than half of the shortfall, and the remainder is unexplained. The sample table records 50,000 to 60,000 clones; 85% to 95% of these occur just once. Of the sample, 2.5% to 3% is held by the ten largest clones. Sequencing used PBMCs. These receptors all stem from a woman in her 30s in good health and a related stem cell transplant donor.

The chain employs TRBV6-1 and TRBJ2-7; TRBD2 agrees at 8 bases. The CDR3 runs to 15 residues. After removal of 10 bases from V and 6 bases from J, the junction contained 17 bases not matched to a gene. Per the germline V gene, CDR1 is MNHNS and CDR2 is SASEGT. The CDR3: CATSSRTSTVGEQYF. CDR3 nucleotides: TGTGCCACTTCATCCCGGACTAGCACGGTCGGCGAGCAGTACTTC.

V is TRBV6-5 and J is TRBJ2-7, with D tentatively TRBD2 (6 bases). CDR1 and CDR2 from the germline V gene are MNHEY and SVGAGI. The CDR3 sequence is 13 residues long. V was pared by 8 bases and J by 4 bases, with 15 bases between. CDR3 sequence reads: CASGTGGAYEQYF. CDR3 DNA sequence: TGTGCCAGCGGTACAGGAGGGGCTTACGAGCAGTACTTC.

The chain links TRBV19 to TRBJ1-2; D is possibly TRBD1 (5 bases). This CDR3 spans 15 amino acids. From germline, CDR1 is LNHDA and CDR2 SQIVND (reference sequence). Trimming left V 8 bases short and J 6 bases short, with 22 bases between. As DNA, the CDR3 is TGTGCCAGTCTCCATCCGGACCGGCCCAGGGATGGCTACACCTTC. It is translated as CASLHPDRPRDGYTF.

The chain joins TRBV7-9 to TRBJ1-3; D may be TRBD1 (6 bases). Germline CDR1 is SEHNR and CDR2 is FQNEAQ (reference sequence). Trimming removed 2 bases from V and 4 bases from J, with 18 bases in between. CDR3 length: 17 residues. The CDR3 sequence: CASSLSPGHQIGNTIYF. Written as DNA, the CDR3 is TGTGCCAGCAGCTTATCGCCGGGACACCAAATCGGAAACACCATATATTTT.

This chain uses TRBV10-3 with TRBJ2-1; 10 nucleotides match TRBD2. In germline, CDR1 is ENHRY, CDR2 SYGVKD. There are 17 residues in the CDR3. V trimming: 5 bases; J trimming: 8 bases; junction bases outside the gene matches: 15. The CDR3 DNA reads TGTGCCATCAGTTCGGGGGCTAGCGGGGGTCTGAGGGATGAGCAGTTCTTC. Translation: CAISSGASGGLRDEQFF.

The chain links TRBV5-1 to TRBJ1-1; 8 nucleotides line up with TRBD1. Germline V gene data show CDR1 as SGHRS and CDR2 as YFSETQ. The CDR3 runs to 15 residues. Trimming took 0 bases from V and 5 from J; bases not matched to a gene: 6. The CDR3 reads CASSLVGRQGTEAFF. CDR3 in DNA: TGCGCCAGCAGCTTGGTAGGGCGACAGGGGACTGAAGCTTTCTTT. Combining the CDR3 with reference TRBV5-1 and TRBJ1-1 gives the whole variable domain KAGVTQTPRYLIKTRGQQVTLSCSPISGHRSVSWYQQTPGQGLQFLFEYFSETQRNKGNFPGRFSGRQFSNSRSEMNVSTLELGDSALYLCASSLVGRQGTEAFFGQGTRLTVV.

The genes are TRBV21-1 and TRBJ1-6; TRBD1 is taken as the D call from the table, unchecked against the DNA. TRBV21-1 is given as a pseudogene. This CDR3 has 20 amino acids. The CDR3 sequence: CASSSPPPKTGGVGDSPLHF. CDR3 DNA sequence: TGTGCCAGCAGCAGCCCGCCCCCAAAGACAGGGGGCGTTGGGGATTCACCCCTCCACTTT.

The rearrangement links TRBV6-6 to TRBJ1-5, with TRBD1 identical over 7 bases. CDR3 length: 15 residues. V lost 6 bases and J lost 0; bases outside the gene matches: 5. CDR1 and CDR2 from the germline V gene are MNHNY and SVGAGI (reference sequence). CDR3 amino acids: CASRGQTYSNQPQHF. CDR3 nucleotide sequence: TGTGCCAGCAGGGGACAGACGTATAGCAATCAGCCCCAGCATTTT.

The DNA of the CDR3 is TGTGCCAGCTCACCAGAGAGGAACACTGAAGCTTTCTTT. This sequence encodes CASSPERNTEAFF. This chain joins TRBV18 and TRBJ1-1, with D hard to call. CDR3 length: 13 residues. The ends were cut back, 2 bases at V and 1 base at J, with 5 bases in the middle. Germline V gives CDR1 KGHSH, CDR2 LQKENI. The full variable domain, with the rest looked up from reference TRBV18 and TRBJ1-1, is NAGVMQNPRHLVRRRGQEARLRCSPMKGHSHVYWYRQLPEEGLKFMVYLQKENIIDESGMPKERFSAEFPKEGPSILRIQQVVRGDSAAYFCASSPERNTEAFFGQGTRLTVV.

The genes are TRBV5-5 and TRBJ2-7; 12 nucleotides line up with TRBD1. The V gene's germline CDR1 is SGHKS and CDR2 YYEKEE (reference sequence). After removal of 0 bases from V and 5 bases from J, the junction contained 6 bases not matched to a gene. The length of the CDR3 is 16 residues. CDR3 in amino acids: CASSLGIWDRGHEQYF. The DNA of the CDR3 is TGTGCCAGCAGCTTGGGGATATGGGACAGGGGGCACGAGCAGTACTTC.